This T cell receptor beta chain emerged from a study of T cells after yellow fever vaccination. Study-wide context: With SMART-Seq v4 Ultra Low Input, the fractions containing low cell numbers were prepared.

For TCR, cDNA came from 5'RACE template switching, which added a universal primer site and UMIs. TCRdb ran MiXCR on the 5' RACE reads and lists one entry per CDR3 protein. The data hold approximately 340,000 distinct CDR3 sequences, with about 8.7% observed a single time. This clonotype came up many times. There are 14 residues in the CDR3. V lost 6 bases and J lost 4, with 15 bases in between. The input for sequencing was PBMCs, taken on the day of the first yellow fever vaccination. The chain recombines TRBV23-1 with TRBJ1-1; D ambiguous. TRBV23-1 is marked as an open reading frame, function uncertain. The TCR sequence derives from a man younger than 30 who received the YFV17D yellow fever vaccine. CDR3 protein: CASRLGRAVTEAFF. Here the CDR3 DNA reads TGCGCCAGCAGGCTAGGTCGGGCGGTCACTGAAGCTTTCTTT.